These T cell receptor beta chains were read from a single sample in a study of cytomegalovirus exposure and HLA in healthy donors. The data were produced by immunoSEQ multiplex PCR, yet TCRdb's version contains in-frame clones alone and is incomplete. The profile shows roughly 190,000 clones, approximately 84% of them singletons. Sample: PBMCs. These receptors all come from a female donor in good health and CMV-seronegative. CDR3s include the opening cysteine and the closing phenylalanine or tryptophan. The D gene is left open where the match is weak. Not all rows give a size; the values are once, few, many and, for expanded clones, a class.

v_call	clone_size	d_call	j_call	cdr3_aa	cdr3_nt
TRBV6-5	-	-	TRBJ2-7	CASSYGGGSYEQYF	TGTGCCAGCAGTTACGGGGGCGGCTCCTACGAGCAGTACTTC
TRBV7-2	-	-	TRBJ1-1	CASSRGFLGTEAFF	TGTGCCAGCAGCAGGGGCTTTTTGGGCACTGAAGCTTTCTTT
TRBV5-4	few	TRBD1	TRBJ1-6	CASSLDRGRSPLHF	TGTGCCAGCAGCCTCGACAGGGGTCGCTCACCCCTCCACTTT
TRBV5-1	-	-	TRBJ2-3	CASSLAGADTQYF	TGCGCCAGCAGCTTGGCCGGGGCAGATACGCAGTATTTT
TRBV19	-	TRBD1	TRBJ2-5	CASSLDRAKTQYF	TGTGCCAGTAGCTTGGACAGGGCGAAGACCCAGTACTTC
TRBV28	-	-	TRBJ2-7	CASRPIISYEQYF	TGTGCCAGCAGGCCTATCATCTCCTACGAGCAGTACTTC
TRBV7-7	-	-	TRBJ2-2	CASSARRGTGELFF	TGTGCCAGCAGCGCTCGTAGGGGGACCGGGGAGCTGTTTTTT
TRBV5-1	-	-	TRBJ1-1	CASSPSRGTEGAFF	TGCGCCAGCAGCCCTTCGCGGGGGACCGAGGGGGCTTTCTTT
TRBV28	-	TRBD1	TRBJ1-4	CASSFLSGGNEKLFF	TGTGCCAGCAGTTTTCTCTCAGGGGGTAATGAAAAACTGTTTTTT
TRBV7-9	-	-	TRBJ2-5	CASSSAQYREGETQYF	TGTGCCAGCAGCTCCGCCCAATACAGGGAGGGGGAGACCCAGTACTTC
TRBV9	-	TRBD1	TRBJ1-1	CASSARQGFDTEAFF	TGTGCCAGCAGCGCAAGACAGGGGTTCGACACTGAAGCTTTCTTT
TRBV19	-	-	TRBJ2-7	CASSPGASYEQYF	TGTGCCAGTAGTCCGGGAGCCTCCTACGAGCAGTACTTC
TRBV12-5	-	-	TRBJ2-1	CASGLGEQFF	TGTGCTAGTGGCCTAGGTGAGCAGTTCTTC
TRBV7-3	-	TRBD2	TRBJ2-1	CASSLFAGGYEQFF	TGTGCCAGCAGCTTATTCGCGGGAGGCTATGAGCAGTTCTTC
TRBV4-3	-	-	TRBJ2-7	CASSQDEGLAEQYF	TGCGCCAGCAGCCAAGATGAGGGTTTGGCGGAGCAGTACTTC
TRBV21-1	few	-	TRBJ1-3	CASSIREHSSGNTIYF	TGTGCCAGCAGCATCAGGGAACATTCATCTGGAAACACCATATATTTT
TRBV20-1	-	-	TRBJ2-3	CSAPIDTQYF	TGCAGTGCTCCCATCGATACGCAGTATTTT
TRBV11-3	once	TRBD1	TRBJ2-1	CASSRRDRVNNEQFF	TGTGCCAGCAGCCGCCGGGACAGGGTCAACAATGAGCAGTTCTTC
TRBV30	few	TRBD1	TRBJ1-2	CAWSHGTAGYTF	TGTGCCTGGAGTCACGGGACAGCTGGCTACACCTTC
TRBV19	-	-	TRBJ2-7	CASSAGLHYEQYF	TGTGCCAGTAGTGCAGGACTGCACTACGAGCAGTACTTC
TRBV6-6	-	-	TRBJ1-1	CASSYQRGDTEAFF	TGTGCCAGCAGTTACCAACGGGGGGACACTGAAGCTTTCTTT
TRBV4-1	-	-	TRBJ2-1	CASSQDVQIYNEQFF	TGCGCCAGCAGCCAAGACGTACAGATCTACAATGAGCAGTTCTTC
TRBV5-6	-	-	TRBJ2-2	CASSLVGGPGELFF	TGTGCCAGCAGCTTGGTAGGAGGCCCCGGGGAGCTGTTTTTT
TRBV28	-	TRBD1	TRBJ1-2	CASSLSGAGGHGYTF	TGTGCCAGCAGTTTATCTGGCGCAGGGGGCCATGGCTACACCTTC
TRBV28	-	-	TRBJ1-5	CASSDRSNQPQHF	TGTGCCAGCAGCGACAGGAGCAATCAGCCCCAGCATTTT
TRBV10-3	many	TRBD1	TRBJ1-5	CAIRDRGLDQPQHF	TGTGCCATCAGGGACAGGGGGCTGGATCAGCCCCAGCATTTT
TRBV30	-	-	TRBJ1-1	CAQGRNTEAFF	TGTGCCCAAGGGAGGAACACTGAAGCTTTCTTT
TRBV9	-	-	TRBJ1-2	CASSTTGSSYGYTF	TGTGCCAGCAGCACCACAGGGTCCAGCTATGGCTACACCTTC
TRBV7-2	-	TRBD2	TRBJ2-4	CASSLVLAENIQYF	TGTGCCAGCAGCTTAGTTCTAGCGGAAAACATTCAGTACTTC
TRBV7-9	-	TRBD2	TRBJ2-7	CSSSLGVSSGLDEQYF	TGTTCCAGCAGCTTAGGGGTATCTAGCGGCCTCGACGAGCAGTACTTC
TRBV10-3	few	TRBD1	TRBJ2-7	CAISEGPRQGTYEQYF	TGTGCCATCAGTGAGGGTCCCCGACAGGGGACCTACGAGCAGTACTTC